A selection of T cell receptor beta chains follows, all from one sample in a study of OX40 agonist ivuxolimab in advanced cancers. Produced via immunoSEQ multiplex PCR; TCRdb's table is partial and in-frame only. This repertoire shows almost 50,000 clones, 84% found once; its top ten account for roughly 1.7%. The sequences come from CD4+ or CD8+ T cells sorted from blood, collected in a trial of the OX40 agonist ivuxolimab. All receptors come from an adult with an advanced solid tumor such as melanoma, head and neck, liver or kidney cancer. CDR3s include the opening cysteine and the closing phenylalanine or tryptophan. A D gene is named only where the DNA matches it firmly. Clone size, where shown, is once, few, many, or a class for clones that have expanded.

D	size	J	V	CDR3	DNA
TRBD2	once	TRBJ2-7	TRBV27	CASSLYKREGYYEQYF	TGTGCCAGCAGTTTATATAAGCGGGAGGGGTACTACGAGCAGTACTTC
TRBD1	-	TRBJ1-2	TRBV7-2	CASSLRTGDAYGYTF	TGTGCCAGCAGCCTAAGGACAGGGGACGCCTATGGCTACACCTTC
-	-	TRBJ2-7	TRBV27	CASSLSGYSYEQYF	TGTGCCAGCAGTTTATCAGGCTATTCCTACGAGCAGTACTTC
-	-	TRBJ2-5	TRBV28	CASSLVESQETQYF	TGTGCCAGCAGTTTGGTGGAGAGCCAAGAGACCCAGTACTTC
-	-	TRBJ2-3	TRBV5-6	CASSSELREDTQYF	TGTGCCAGCAGCTCCGAACTCAGGGAAGATACGCAGTATTTT
TRBD1	-	TRBJ2-1	TRBV19	CASSTLEPGQGRDEQFF	TGTGCCAGTAGTACCCTTGAACCGGGACAGGGTAGGGATGAGCAGTTCTTC
TRBD1	-	TRBJ2-3	TRBV5-5	CATQTQGVGADTQYF	TGTGCCACCCAGACACAGGGGGTCGGAGCAGATACGCAGTATTTT
TRBD2	-	TRBJ2-3	TRBV2	CASTQTSTLNTQYF	TGTGCCAGCACCCAGACTAGCACGCTCAATACGCAGTATTTT
-	few	TRBJ2-3	TRBV19	CASSLGVPGTDTQYF	TGTGCCAGTAGTCTCGGGGTTCCGGGCACAGATACGCAGTATTTT
-	-	TRBJ2-5	TRBV7-2	CASSSTGEAETQYF	TGTGCCAGCAGCAGTACAGGGGAGGCAGAGACCCAGTACTTC
-	once	TRBJ1-3	TRBV6-1	CASSGSEPLSGNTIYF	TGTGCCAGCAGTGGGTCAGAACCCCTATCTGGAAACACCATATATTTT
TRBD1	once	TRBJ1-2	TRBV2	CASSDRRTGGDYGYTF	TGTGCCAGCAGTGATCGTAGGACAGGGGGCGACTATGGCTACACCTTC
TRBD1	-	TRBJ2-7	TRBV5-4	CASSDRGRGSYEQYF	TGTGCCAGCAGCGACAGGGGGCGCGGCTCCTACGAGCAGTACTTC
-	-	TRBJ1-2	TRBV4-3	CASSQDLGQWLYGYTF	TGCGCCAGCAGCCAAGATCTCGGACAGTGGCTTTATGGCTACACCTTC
-	once	TRBJ2-2	TRBV11-2	CASTPGQGSGELFF	TGTGCCAGCACCCCGGGCCAGGGGTCCGGGGAGCTGTTTTTT
TRBD1	-	TRBJ1-5	TRBV5-8	CASSSTGINQPQHF	TGTGCCAGCAGCTCGACAGGGATCAATCAGCCCCAGCATTTT
TRBD1	-	TRBJ1-5	TRBV5-6	CASSGGTGDSNQPQHF	TGTGCCAGCAGCGGCGGGACAGGGGATAGCAATCAGCCCCAGCATTTT
-	-	TRBJ2-3	TRBV7-2	CASSLGPPDTQYF	TGTGCCAGCAGCTTGGGACCGCCAGATACGCAGTATTTT
TRBD1	-	TRBJ2-1	TRBV10-3	CAIRQRTGGNNEQFF	TGTGCCATCAGACAAAGGACAGGGGGCAACAATGAGCAGTTCTTC
-	-	TRBJ1-5	TRBV19	CASSIVGVSNQPQHF	TGTGCCAGTAGTATAGTTGGGGTTTCCAATCAGCCCCAGCATTTT
TRBD2	-	TRBJ2-7	TRBV5-1	CASSLDGGRGSGEQYF	TGCGCCAGCAGCTTGGATGGCGGGAGAGGTTCAGGCGAGCAGTACTTC
-	-	TRBJ2-3	TRBV5-1	CASSLDTIDFTDTQYF	TGCGCCAGCAGCTTGGATACTATAGACTTCACAGATACGCAGTATTTT
-	-	TRBJ2-5	TRBV28	CASSFWQAETQYF	TGTGCCAGCAGTTTTTGGCAGGCAGAGACCCAGTACTTC
TRBD1	-	TRBJ2-2	TRBV7-3	CASSPQGLAGELFF	TGTGCCAGCAGCCCACAGGGGCTCGCCGGGGAGCTGTTTTTT
-	few	TRBJ1-2	TRBV18	CASSPARGYGYTF	TGTGCCAGCTCACCAGCCCGGGGCTATGGCTACACCTTC
TRBD1	once	TRBJ1-1	TRBV6-5	CASRTGEATEAFF	TGTGCCAGTAGGACAGGGGAGGCCACTGAAGCTTTCTTT
-	-	TRBJ2-1	TRBV10-3	CAISGKKAGRTGYNEQFF	TGTGCCATCAGTGGAAAGAAGGCCGGGAGAACGGGCTACAATGAGCAGTTCTTC
TRBD1	-	TRBJ1-1	TRBV28	CASRPRGRDRGFMNTEAFF	TGTGCCAGCAGACCCAGGGGCCGGGACAGGGGTTTCATGAACACTGAAGCTTTCTTT
-	-	TRBJ2-1	TRBV5-4	CASSLPPGPDNEQFF	TGTGCCAGCAGCTTGCCCCCCGGACCAGATAATGAGCAGTTCTTC
-	-	TRBJ2-5	TRBV10-3	CASAASPEETQYF	TGTGCCTCCGCGGCGAGTCCAGAAGAGACCCAGTACTTC
TRBD2	-	TRBJ2-1	TRBV27	CASSVSPGTSGTLTYNEQFF	TGTGCCAGCAGTGTTTCCCCGGGGACTAGCGGGACTTTGACCTACAATGAGCAGTTCTTC
TRBD1	-	TRBJ1-3	TRBV28	CASSDRGYFSGNTIYF	TGTGCCAGCTCTGACAGGGGGTACTTCTCTGGAAACACCATATATTTT
-	few	TRBJ2-7	TRBV27	CASSRRQTSSYEQYF	TGTGCCAGCAGTCGGCGACAAACGAGCTCCTACGAGCAGTACTTC
TRBD1	-	TRBJ1-2	TRBV18	CASSPYRTGYGYTF	TGTGCCAGCTCACCCTACCGGACAGGCTATGGCTACACCTTC
-	once	TRBJ2-5	TRBV7-9	CASSPKRRIQETQYF	TGTGCCAGCAGCCCGAAGAGGCGGATCCAAGAGACCCAGTACTTC
TRBD2	-	TRBJ2-7	TRBV28	CASSRRAAGPIEQYF	TGTGCCAGCAGTCGCAGGGCAGCGGGACCCATCGAGCAGTACTTT
TRBD1	few	TRBJ1-4	TRBV7-3	CASSYDRVNEKLFF	TGTGCCAGCAGCTACGACAGGGTTAATGAAAAACTGTTTTTT
-	-	TRBJ2-1	TRBV4-2	CASSQDKGTRQFF	TGTGCCAGCAGCCAAGATAAGGGGACCCGGCAGTTCTTC
-	-	TRBJ1-2	TRBV25-1	CASSATDYGYTF	TGTGCCAGCAGTGCGACAGACTATGGCTACACCTTC
-	-	TRBJ1-2	TRBV28	CASSGQSFRGYTF	TGTGCCAGCAGTGGACAGTCTTTTCGCGGCTACACCTTC